Presented here are 29 T cell receptor beta chains from one specimen sequenced in a study of blood T cells in healthy people across ages. A second PCR of about 6 to 11 cycles used a sample-barcoded 5' primer and a J-beta primer mix. TCRdb re-called the 5' RACE reads through MiXCR, storing one row per CDR3 protein. The table lists approximately 830,000 distinct CDR3 sequences, approximately 65% of them singletons, with roughly 25% in the top ten. What was sequenced was blood. These receptors all come from a man younger than 40 in good health.

V is TRBV27 and J is TRBJ2-1, with TRBD2 matching 11 bases. CDR1 and CDR2 (germline): MNHEY, SMNVEV (reference sequence). V was clipped by 5 bases and J by 7 bases; unmatched bases: 7. The CDR3 runs to 15 residues. The DNA of the CDR3 is TGTGCCAGCAGTCTAGCGGGGGGCTTTGGGAATGAGCAGTTCTTC. It codes for CASSLAGGFGNEQFF.

This clonotype was seen just once. The CDR3 region has the DNA TGCGCCAGCAGCCAAGGGACTAGCGGGTATTCAGGCGAGCAGTACTTC. Its translation is CASSQGTSGYSGEQYF. The J gene is TRBJ2-7, the V gene TRBV4-3, with 11 bases identical to TRBD2. V trimming: 1 base; J trimming: 6 bases; junction bases outside the gene matches: 8. The CDR3 extends over 16 amino acids. CDR1 LGHNA and CDR2 YSLEER come from the germline V gene.

This clonotype has a handful of counts. This rearrangement joins TRBV6-5 to TRBJ2-7; D may be TRBD1 or TRBD2 (5 bases each). Germline CDR1 MNHEY, CDR2 SVGAGI. This CDR3 region has 14 residues. Trimming stripped 6 bases from V and 0 bases from J, with 12 bases between. The chain's CDR3 is CASSPRGNSYEQYF. CDR3 bases: TGTGCCAGCAGCCCCCGGGGCAACTCCTACGAGCAGTACTTC.

V is TRBV4-3 and J is TRBJ1-2; 7 bases map to TRBD1. Germline V gene sequence: CDR1 LGHNA, CDR2 YSLEER. The CDR3 totals 15 residues. Germline trimming cut 2 bases from V and 3 bases from J; bases unmatched to any gene: 6. The CDR3, as DNA: TGCGCCAGCAGCCAATGGGACAGAAAAGACTATGGCTACACCTTC. Translated: CASSQWDRKDYGYTF.

The rearrangement joins TRBV4-3 to TRBJ2-5, with no clear D. The CDR3 is made up of 15 amino acids. The V and J ends lost 1 base and 2 bases respectively, with 11 bases between them. CDR1 LGHNA and CDR2 YSLEER come from the germline V gene. The CDR3 loop reads CASSQVGRRQETQYF. Written as DNA, the CDR3 is TGCGCCAGCAGCCAAGTTGGCAGGAGACAAGAGACCCAGTACTTC.

This rearrangement joins TRBV2 to TRBJ2-7, with 7 bases identical to TRBD1. V lost 7 bases to trimming and J lost 0 bases; unmatched junction nucleotides: 9. Germline CDR1 SNHLY, CDR2 FYNNEI. The CDR3 runs 15 residues. Written as DNA, the CDR3 is TGTGCCAGCAACCACGGGACAGCGGTCTCCTACGAGCAGTACTTC. It translates to CASNHGTAVSYEQYF.

This chain connects TRBV7-2 to TRBJ2-6; 7 bases are a match to TRBD1. J was trimmed by 4 bases and V by 0 bases; bases with no gene match: 6. CDR1 is SGHTA and CDR2 is FQGNSA in the germline V gene. This CDR3 is built from 17 residues. CDR3 bases: TGTGCCAGCAGCTTAGCGATGACAGGGACCGGGGCCAACGTCCTGACTTTC. It specifies CASSLAMTGTGANVLTF. The full variable domain, in which reference TRBV7-2 and TRBJ2-6 provide the parts outside the CDR3, is GAGVSQSPSNKVTEKGKDVELRCDPISGHTALYWYRQSLGQGLEFLIYFQGNSAPDKSGLPSDRFSAERTGGSVSTLTIQRTQQEDSAVYLCASSLAMTGTGANVLTFGAGSRLTVL.

V usage is TRBV7-8 and J usage is TRBJ1-6, with D unclear. Looked up from germline, CDR1 is SGHVS and CDR2 is FQNEAQ. This CDR3 is built from 16 residues. Deletions cut 0 bases from V and 3 bases from J, with 9 bases between. CDR3 in amino acids: CASSLAAGGYNSPLHF. In nucleotides, the CDR3 is TGTGCCAGCAGCTTAGCGGCAGGAGGCTATAATTCACCCCTCCACTTT.

The sample holds many counts of this clonotype. The V gene is TRBV5-1, the J gene TRBJ2-1; tentatively, D is TRBD2 (5 bases). Germline CDR1 reads SGHRS; CDR2 reads YFSETQ. The CDR3 is made up of 11 amino acids. The V end was cut by 6 bases, the J end by 10 bases, with 11 bases between. The CDR3 loop is CASNGEREQFF. Written as DNA, the CDR3 is TGCGCCAGCAACGGGGAGAGAGAGCAGTTCTTC.

The table lists this clonotype with a few counts. The gene calls are TRBV12-3 or TRBV12-4 and TRBJ2-4; 8 bases align to TRBD2. With 3 bases clipped from V and 15 bases from J, the junction kept 7 bases outside the gene matches. This CDR3 has 12 residues. The CDR3 DNA sequence: TGTGCCAGCAGTTTCGGGGGGGACCTTAGGTACTTC. Translated: CASSFGGDLRYF.

This clonotype was counted ten times or more. The rearrangement links TRBV4-3 to TRBJ2-1; 11 nucleotides align to TRBD2. Germline-derived CDR1 and CDR2 are LGHNA and YSLEER. The CDR3 runs to 18 residues. The V segment lost 0 bases and the J segment 4 bases; nucleotides outside the gene matches: 8. CDR3 sequence reads: CASSQEGTLAGGYNEQFF. CDR3 DNA sequence: TGCGCCAGCAGCCAAGAGGGGACGCTAGCGGGGGGATACAATGAGCAGTTCTTC.

V gene TRBV13 combines with J gene TRBJ2-1; D call uncertain. The germline V gene encodes CDR1 PRHDT and CDR2 FYEKMQ (reference sequence). The CDR3 spans 14 residues. V was clipped by 0 bases and J by 10 bases, with 13 bases between them. The CDR3 here is CASSLGRRYGEQFF. CDR3 nucleotide sequence: TGTGCCAGCAGCTTAGGCCGGCGCTACGGGGAGCAGTTCTTC.

Note on this clonotype: Relative to the germline gene, one junction end is altered; a read error may explain this. This chain joins TRBV20-1 and TRBJ2-1, with 11 bases identical to TRBD2. The CDR3 has 19 amino acids. Germline CDR1 DFQATT, CDR2 SNEGSKA (reference sequence). CDR3 loop: CSAITGLTSGASSYNERFF. The CDR3 DNA sequence: TGCAGTGCTATCACCGGGCTGACTAGCGGGGCTAGCTCCTACAATGAGCGGTTCTTC.

This chain uses TRBV12-3 or TRBV12-4 with TRBJ1-2; D gene uncertain. V was shortened by 3 bases and J by 4 bases, with 15 bases between the two germline ends. The CDR3 extends over 15 amino acids. The CDR3 protein is CASSFLVWEPYGYTF. The DNA of the CDR3 is TGTGCCAGCAGTTTTCTGGTCTGGGAACCCTATGGCTACACCTTC.

The chain joins TRBV12-3 or TRBV12-4 to TRBJ2-1, with D tentatively TRBD1 (6 bases). CDR3 length: 15 residues. With 5 bases removed from V and 8 bases from J, the gap between germline ends came to 19 bases. The CDR3 sequence: CASSSTAGVYHEQFF. The CDR3, as DNA: TGTGCCAGCAGTAGTACCGCAGGGGTGTATCATGAGCAGTTCTTC.

This CDR3 is CASSGRGSGAKETQYF. The CDR3 DNA reads TGTGCCAGCTCAGGACGGGGGAGCGGGGCGAAAGAGACCCAGTACTTC. The J gene is TRBJ2-7, the V gene TRBV18, with 7 positions matching TRBD2. The J call may not be correct, given that the DNA end is closer to TRBJ2-5. The germline CDR1 and CDR2 sequences are KGHSH and LQKENI. CDR3 size: 16 residues.

As to this clonotype: A junction boundary mismatches the germline segment, possibly from a read error. The V call is TRBV10-3, the J call TRBJ2-6; D is possibly TRBD2 (6 bases). The germline CDR1 and CDR2 sequences are ENHRY and SYGVKD. There are 14 residues in the CDR3. CDR3 region: CAISRDSEANVLTF. In DNA form, the CDR3 reads TGTGCCATCAGTCGGGACTCTGAGGCCAACGTCCTGACTTTC.

V gene TRBV20-1 combines with J gene TRBJ2-3; possibly TRBD1 for D (6 bases). This CDR3 is built from 14 residues. Trimming took 4 bases from V and 0 from J, leaving 11 bases between them. Germline CDR1 reads DFQATT; CDR2 reads SNEGSKA (reference sequence). CDR3 nucleotide sequence: TGCAGTGCTAACAAGGACAGAAGCACAGATACGCAGTATTTT. Its protein is CSANKDRSTDTQYF.

The gene calls are TRBV20-1 and TRBJ1-1; no reliable D call. V lost 5 bases, J lost 3 bases, and 16 bases lay in between. The CDR3 sequence is 14 residues long. In germline, CDR1 is DFQATT, CDR2 SNEGSKA (reference sequence). For the CDR3, the DNA is TGCAGTGCTGACCCAGCCTCAGGCCACACTGAAGCTTTCTTT. Amino acid sequence: CSADPASGHTEAFF.

This chain uses TRBV7-2 with TRBJ2-4; D might be TRBD2 (5 bases). The DNA matches TRBJ2-5 better at its end, which makes the J call doubtful. This CDR3 comprises 15 residues. CDR1 and CDR2 from the germline V gene are SGHTA and FQGNSA. The CDR3 is CASSRTGEGVETQYF. The CDR3 bases are TGTGCCAGCAGCCGAACTGGAGAGGGAGTAGAGACCCAGTACTTC.

V usage is TRBV7-8 and J usage is TRBJ2-5, with D hard to call. Per the germline V gene, CDR1 is SGHVS and CDR2 is FQNEAQ. Trimming took off 1 base at V and 0 bases at J, with 9 bases between the two ends. The CDR3 length is 15 residues. The CDR3 nucleotides are TGTGCCAGCAGCTTAGTTGTCGCAGACCAAGAGACCCAGTACTTC. This codes for CASSLVVADQETQYF.

This sequence joins TRBV12-3 or TRBV12-4 and TRBJ2-3; D unresolved. This CDR3 spans 14 amino acids. V lost 7 bases and J lost 2, with 13 bases in between. DNA for the CDR3: TGTGCCAGCACCGCTAGTCTTACCACAGATACGCAGTATTTT. Protein: CASTASLTTDTQYF.

The CDR3 DNA follows: TGTGCCAGCAGCTCCGAAGGGGCCTTGAACACCGGGGAGCTGTTTTTT. Translating it yields CASSSEGALNTGELFF. V is TRBV6-2 or TRBV6-3 and J is TRBJ2-2, with TRBD1 as a possible D gene (5 bases). Germline assignment: CDR1 MNHEY and CDR2 SVGEGT. The CDR3 consists of 16 residues. The V end was cut by 6 bases, the J end by 1 base, with 15 bases between.

This clonotype was detected only a few times. This chain links TRBV20-1 with TRBJ2-3; unclear D gene. Trimming removed 6 bases at V and 8 bases at J, with 15 bases between. CDR1 and CDR2 from the germline V gene are DFQATT and SNEGSKA (reference sequence). This CDR3 has 12 amino acids. The CDR3 coding sequence is TGCAGTGCCAAAGCCCCCCCCGGTACGCAGTATTTT. The encoded protein is CSAKAPPGTQYF.

This clonotype was counted a few times. For the CDR3, the DNA is TGCAGCGTTGAGTTGGTAGCCTGGAATGAGCAGTTCTTC. The encoded protein is CSVELVAWNEQFF. The chain employs TRBV29-1 and TRBJ2-1; the D is unclear. In germline, CDR1 is SQVTM, CDR2 ANQGSEA. The CDR3 has 13 amino acids. The germline V and J ends were trimmed by 3 bases and 7 bases, with 13 bases remaining between them.

The chain has TRBV7-9 and TRBJ1-4; D ambiguous. The V gene's germline CDR1 is SEHNR and CDR2 FQNEAQ (reference sequence). The CDR3 extends over 16 amino acids. Trimming shortened V by 5 bases and J by 1 base, and 14 bases separated the two germline ends. In DNA, the CDR3 is TGTGCCAGCAGCGCGCCTCGGACGAAAACTAATGAAAAACTGTTTTTT. Translated: CASSAPRTKTNEKLFF. The entire variable domain, with the rest obtained from reference TRBV7-9 and TRBJ1-4, is as follows: DTGVSQNPRHKITKRGQNVTFRCDPISEHNRLYWYRQTLGQGPEFLTYFQNEAQLEKSRLLSDRFSAERPKGSFSTLEIQRTEQGDSAMYLCASSAPRTKTNEKLFFGSGTQLSVL.

This sequence joins TRBV20-1 and TRBJ1-1, with D maybe TRBD1 (6 bases). The CDR3 totals 13 residues. The germline V gene encodes CDR1 DFQATT and CDR2 SNEGSKA (reference sequence). The ends were cut back, 1 base at V and 10 bases at J, with 16 bases in the middle. The CDR3 DNA is TGCAGTGCTAGAGTCGGGCAGGGGTTCGTAGCTTTCTTT. This gives the protein CSARVGQGFVAFF.

This clonotype came up a few times. The rearrangement links TRBV7-2 to TRBJ2-3; D is ambiguous. CDR3 length: 12 amino acids. The ends were cut back, 3 bases at V and 5 bases at J, with 6 bases in the middle. CDR1 SGHTA and CDR2 FQGNSA come from the germline V gene. This CDR3 reads CASSLFRDTQYF. In DNA form, the CDR3 reads TGTGCCAGCAGCTTGTTCAGAGATACGCAGTATTTT.

The chain combines TRBV20-1 with TRBJ2-5; D is possibly TRBD2 (5 bases). CDR3 size: 13 residues. Germline V gene lookup returns CDR1 DFQATT and CDR2 SNEGSKA (reference sequence). Deletions cut 0 bases from V and 5 bases from J, with 10 bases between. CDR3 in amino acids: CSARDGLQETQYF. The CDR3 DNA reads TGCAGTGCTAGAGACGGACTGCAGGAGACCCAGTACTTC.